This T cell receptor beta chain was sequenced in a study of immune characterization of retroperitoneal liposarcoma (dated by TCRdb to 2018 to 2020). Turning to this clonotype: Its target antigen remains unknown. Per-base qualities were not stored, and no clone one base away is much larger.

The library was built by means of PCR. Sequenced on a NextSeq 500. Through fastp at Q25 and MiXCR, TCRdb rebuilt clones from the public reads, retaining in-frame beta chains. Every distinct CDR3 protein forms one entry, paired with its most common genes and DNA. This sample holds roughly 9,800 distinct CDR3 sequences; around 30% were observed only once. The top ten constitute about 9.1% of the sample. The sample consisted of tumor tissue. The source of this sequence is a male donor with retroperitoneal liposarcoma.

The sequence in DNA is TGTGCCAGCTCACCAGGGGGCGGTGAGGAGACCCAGTACTTC. Its product reads: CASSPGGGEETQYF. Recombination connected TRBV18 to TRBJ2-5; a tentative D match to TRBD1 spans 6 bases. V and J lose 2 bases and 5 bases, and a span of 12 bases separates them. For CDR1 and CDR2, the germline V gene lists KGHSH and LQKENI. From the cysteine through the phenylalanine, the CDR3 covers 14 amino acids. CDR3 DNA only is kept here, 42 bases in frame from base 1.